Below are 29 T cell receptor beta chains sequenced from a single sample in a study of response to subunit inactivated influenza vaccine. In TCRdb, the RT-PCR reads were re-called with MiXCR into one record per CDR3 protein. The sample records about half a million distinct CDR3 sequences, approximately 7.7% being singletons. Source: PBMCs from blood, taken less than 30 months after vaccination. Source of these receptors: a man in his fifties or sixties who received an inactivated influenza vaccine.

This clonotype was observed a few times. The chain combines TRBV24-1 with TRBJ2-2; 9 bases agree with TRBD1. This CDR3 is 16 amino acids long. V trimming: 4 bases; J trimming: 6 bases; junction bases outside the gene matches: 8. CDR1 and CDR2 (germline): KGHDR, SFDVKD. The CDR3 coding sequence is TGTGCCACCAGTGAATCCGGGACAGGGATCTCCGGGGAGCTGTTTTTT. Translated: CATSESGTGISGELFF.

This clonotype was seen only a few times. The chain employs TRBV5-1 and TRBJ2-5, with 14 bases matching TRBD2. This CDR3 is built from 18 residues. Germline V gene data show CDR1 as SGHRS and CDR2 as YFSETQ. After removal of 3 bases from V and 5 bases from J, the junction contained 12 bases not matched to a gene. The CDR3 bases are TGCGCCAGCAGCTGGGGACTAGCGGGAGATATTATCGTGGAGACCCAGTACTTC. It encodes CASSWGLAGDIIVETQYF.

This clonotype was seen repeatedly, ten times or more. V is TRBV6-5 and J is TRBJ2-2; weak D call: TRBD2 (5 bases). V lost 0 bases and J lost 6, with 8 bases in between. The CDR3 totals 14 residues. CDR1 is MNHEY and CDR2 is SVGAGI in the germline V gene. The CDR3 nucleotides read TGTGCCAGCAGTTACTCGATCGGGGCCGGGGAGCTGTTTTTT. As protein: CASSYSIGAGELFF.

This clonotype was observed many times. The chain couples TRBV7-2 to TRBJ2-5; D not certain. This CDR3 region has 13 residues. Germline V gene sequence: CDR1 SGHTA, CDR2 FQGNSA. Trimming pared 5 bases from V and 0 bases from J, leaving 7 bases between. CDR3 residues: CASSPANQETQYF. The DNA of the CDR3 is TGTGCCAGCAGCCCTGCTAACCAAGAGACCCAGTACTTC.

This clonotype was found a few times. The genes are TRBV2 and TRBJ2-1, with unresolved D. Germline V gene data show CDR1 as SNHLY and CDR2 as FYNNEI. Between the trimmed V and J ends, which lost 8 bases and 2 bases, there was a span of 10 bases. The CDR3 is 13 residues long. The CDR3 nucleotides are TGTGCCAGCTCCGTTGGCCCCTACAATGAGCAGTTCTTC. Translated, it gives CASSVGPYNEQFF.

The chain uses TRBV20-1 and TRBJ2-5; D is uncertain. V was cut by 1 base and J by 4 bases, with 7 bases left in between. Germline CDR1 reads DFQATT; CDR2 reads SNEGSKA (reference sequence). The CDR3 sequence is 12 residues long. Written as DNA, the CDR3 is TGCAGTGCTAGAGCCCCAGGAGAGACCCAGTACTTC. The encoded protein is CSARAPGETQYF.

This clonotype was seen at least ten times. This chain connects TRBV7-8 to TRBJ2-3, with TRBD2 as a possible D gene (5 bases). Looked up from germline, CDR1 is SGHVS and CDR2 is FQNEAQ. V lost 5 bases and J lost 6, with 18 bases in between. This CDR3 is 15 amino acids long. The CDR3 spells CASSPIGGLSDTQYF. In DNA form, the CDR3 reads TGTGCCAGCAGCCCGATTGGAGGCTTATCCGATACGCAGTATTTT.

This clonotype showed up just a few times. J is TRBJ2-7 and V is TRBV28; TRBD1 matches at 8 bases. Germline V gene data show CDR1 as MDHEN and CDR2 as SYDVKM. The CDR3 is 13 residues long. V lost 3 bases, J lost 5 bases, and 3 bases stayed unmatched. The DNA for the CDR3 is TGTGCCAGCAGTTTCCAGGGGGCAAACGAGCAGTACTTC. Amino acid sequence: CASSFQGANEQYF. The variable domain in full, with the rest retrieved from reference TRBV28 and TRBJ2-7, is DVKVTQSSRYLVKRTGEKVFLECVQDMDHENMFWYRQDPGLGLRLIYFSYDVKMKEKGDIPEGYSVSREKKERFSLILESASTNQTSMYLCASSFQGANEQYFGPGTRLTVT.

The chain has TRBV10-3 and TRBJ2-1, with D unclear. The CDR3 length is 12 residues. V was shortened by 2 bases and J by 6 bases, with 5 bases between the two germline ends. CDR1 is ENHRY and CDR2 is SYGVKD in the germline V gene. This CDR3 is CAISEGFNEQFF. The CDR3 nucleotides read TGTGCCATCAGTGAGGGATTCAATGAGCAGTTCTTC.

This clonotype turned up a few times. The chain links TRBV7-6 to TRBJ2-1; 9 positions agree with TRBD2. Germline lookup yields CDR1 SGHVS and CDR2 FNYEAQ. The trim removed 6 bases at V and 2 bases at J, leaving 17 bases unmatched. This CDR3 is built from 19 residues. The CDR3 reads CASSQGWTSAKSPYNEQFF. DNA for the CDR3: TGTGCCAGCAGTCAAGGATGGACTAGCGCCAAGAGTCCCTACAATGAGCAGTTCTTC. The entire variable domain, with the rest obtained from reference TRBV7-6 and TRBJ2-1, is as follows: GAGVSQSPRYKVTKRGQDVALRCDPISGHVSLYWYRQALGQGPEFLTYFNYEAQQDKSGLPNDRFSAERPEGSISTLTIQRTEQRDSAMYRCASSQGWTSAKSPYNEQFFGPGTRLTVL.

The chain has TRBV5-1 and TRBJ1-1; no definite D call. CDR3 length: 14 residues. With 7 bases removed from V and 1 base from J, the gap between germline ends came to 14 bases. In germline, CDR1 is SGHRS, CDR2 YFSETQ. The CDR3 sequence: CASRSIRGNTEAFF. The CDR3 bases are TGCGCCAGCCGGTCCATTCGGGGGAACACTGAAGCTTTCTTT.

V is TRBV4-3 and J is TRBJ2-5; TRBD2 might be the D (6 bases). This CDR3 comprises 16 residues. Trimming took off 0 bases at V and 1 base at J, with 12 bases between the two ends. Germline V gives CDR1 LGHNA, CDR2 YSLEER. As DNA, the CDR3 is TGCGCCAGCAGCCAAGATAGCGGTCAACGCCAAGAGACCCAGTACTTC. Protein: CASSQDSGQRQETQYF.

This clonotype was detected many times. The V call is TRBV15, the J call TRBJ1-4; D gene uncertain. Germline V gene data show CDR1 as LNHNV and CDR2 as YYDKDF (reference sequence). Between the trimmed V and J ends, which lost 6 bases and 6 bases, there was a span of 20 bases. This CDR3 spans 16 amino acids. This CDR3 is CATSLGLTSRDEKLFF. In DNA form, the CDR3 reads TGTGCCACCAGTCTTGGCCTGACAAGCCGGGATGAAAAACTGTTTTTT.

A few counts support this clonotype. The V and J genes are TRBV6-2 or TRBV6-3 and TRBJ1-5; TRBD1 aligns across 8 bases. The CDR3 runs to 15 residues. CDR1 and CDR2 from the germline V gene are MNHEY and SVGEGT. V was clipped by 0 bases and J by 6 bases; unmatched bases: 4. The CDR3, as DNA: TGTGCCAGCAGTTACTCAGGCAGGGGGCTTCAGCCCCAGCATTTT. Protein sequence: CASSYSGRGLQPQHF.

This clonotype appeared a few times. The CDR3 reads CASSLNVGTGELFF. CDR3 nucleotide sequence: TGCGCCAGCAGCTTAAACGTGGGCACCGGGGAGCTGTTTTTT. The chain combines TRBV5-1 with TRBJ2-2, with D uncertain. The germline CDR1 and CDR2 sequences are SGHRS and YFSETQ. Between the trimmed V and J ends, which lost 2 bases and 4 bases, there was a span of 9 bases. The CDR3 totals 14 residues.

This clonotype was detected a few times. V gene TRBV5-1 combines with J gene TRBJ1-6; D unresolved. The CDR3 contains 13 residues. Germline loops: CDR1 SGHRS, CDR2 YFSETQ. The V gene lost 1 base and the J gene lost 16 bases, with 15 bases spanning the gap. CDR3 DNA: TGCGCCAGCAGCTTGAGCCAGCCAGTTGAACTCCACTTT. Amino acid sequence: CASSLSQPVELHF.

In its sample, this clonotype was seen many times. The chain carries TRBV7-2 and TRBJ2-1, with D maybe TRBD1 (6 bases). The V gene lost 5 bases and the J gene lost 8 bases, with 19 bases spanning the gap. The germline V gene has CDR1 SGHTA and CDR2 FQGNSA. CDR3 size: 15 residues. The CDR3 nucleotides are TGTGCCAGCAGCGGATTAGGGGGAACTTTTGATGAGCAGTTCTTC. Translation: CASSGLGGTFDEQFF.

The chain is built from TRBV4-3 and TRBJ1-6; D call uncertain. The germline CDR1 and CDR2 sequences are LGHNA and YSLEER. V was shortened by 0 bases and J by 6 bases, with 15 bases between the two germline ends. The CDR3 extends over 17 amino acids. CDR3 region: CASSQDPYRSGNSPLHF. For the CDR3, the DNA is TGCGCCAGCAGCCAAGACCCCTATCGTTCCGGTAATTCACCCCTCCACTTT.

This clonotype has ten or more counts. This chain uses TRBV4-3 with TRBJ2-1; 13 bases match TRBD2. The V and J ends lost 4 bases and 8 bases, in that order; junction bases with no gene match: 5. In germline, CDR1 is LGHNA, CDR2 YSLEER. The CDR3 contains 15 residues. The CDR3 here is CASSPGTSGIDEQFF. CDR3 coding DNA: TGCGCCAGCAGCCCAGGGACTAGCGGGATCGATGAGCAGTTCTTC.

The chain combines TRBV18 with TRBJ1-5; TRBD1 matches at 9 bases. V dropped 6 bases and J dropped 14; count of bases not matched to a gene: 11. The length of the CDR3 is 13 residues. CDR1 is KGHSH and CDR2 is LQKENI in the germline V gene. This CDR3 reads CASSPDRGIKEHF. The CDR3 nucleotides are TGTGCCAGCTCCCCCGACAGGGGGATAAAGGAGCATTTT.

This clonotype was counted at least ten times. The V call is TRBV4-3, the J call TRBJ2-7; 10 bases are shared with TRBD1. CDR3 length: 14 residues. Germline CDR1 is LGHNA and CDR2 is YSLEER. The V segment lost 5 bases and the J segment 3 bases; nucleotides outside the gene matches: 4. In DNA form, the CDR3 reads TGCGCCAGCAGCTTCCGGACAGGGGGCTACGAGCAGTACTTC. This codes for CASSFRTGGYEQYF.

The table lists this clonotype with many counts. One end of the junction does not line up with germline, which may come from a read error. The rearrangement uses TRBV20-1 and TRBJ2-3; the match to TRBD2 covers 8 bases. The CDR3 contains 12 residues. Germline V gene data show CDR1 as DFQATT and CDR2 as SNEGSKA (reference sequence). CDR3 amino acids: CSASGSTDTQYF. CDR3 nucleotides: TGCAGCGCTAGCGGGAGCACAGATACGCAGTATTTT.

This clonotype was detected many times. The genes are TRBV20-1 and TRBJ1-1; D ambiguous. This CDR3 contains 14 residues. Germline CDR1 reads DFQATT; CDR2 reads SNEGSKA (reference sequence). V gave up 0 bases and J gave up 3 bases, with 11 bases separating them. Here the CDR3 DNA reads TGCAGTGCTAGAGACCTGGCAGCTTACACTGAAGCTTTCTTT. It yields the protein CSARDLAAYTEAFF.

This clonotype came up a few times. The chain links TRBV5-1 to TRBJ2-7; 7 positions agree with TRBD1. There are 16 residues in the CDR3. With 4 bases clipped from V and 1 base from J, the junction kept 11 bases outside the gene matches. The germline V gene has CDR1 SGHRS and CDR2 YFSETQ. The CDR3 region is CASSPSPQGQSYEQYF. The DNA of the CDR3 is TGCGCCAGCAGCCCGAGCCCCCAGGGACAGTCCTACGAGCAGTACTTC.

This clonotype has more than one count but fewer than ten. V is TRBV4-2 and J is TRBJ2-1, with D possibly being TRBD1 or TRBD2 (7 bases each). The CDR3 runs to 14 residues. V lost 6 bases and J 2 bases, leaving 11 bases between the germline ends. The germline V gene has CDR1 LGHNA and CDR2 YNFKEQ. DNA for the CDR3: TGTGCCAGCAGGCAGGGGGGGGCCTACAATGAGCAGTTCTTC. It is translated as CASRQGGAYNEQFF.

The table lists this clonotype with a few counts. The chain uses TRBV7-6 and TRBJ2-3; TRBD1 matches at 9 bases. Germline-derived CDR1 and CDR2 are SGHVS and FNYEAQ. With 4 bases clipped from V and 8 bases from J, the junction kept 7 bases outside the gene matches. The CDR3 spans 14 residues. CDR3 residues: CASSYGTGRFTQYF. In DNA, the CDR3 is TGTGCCAGCAGCTACGGGACAGGGAGGTTTACGCAGTATTTT.

This clonotype was observed a handful of times. The chain employs TRBV20-1 and TRBJ1-1; 8 nucleotides agree with TRBD1. Germline CDR1 is DFQATT and CDR2 is SNEGSKA (reference sequence). The CDR3 sequence is 14 residues long. J gave up 5 bases and V 1 base, and 6 bases lay outside the gene matches. CDR3 nucleotide sequence: TGCAGTGCTAGAGTCCAGGGGGCTGGTACTGAAGCTTTCTTT. Its protein is CSARVQGAGTEAFF.

The chain employs TRBV28 and TRBJ2-1, with D maybe TRBD2 (5 bases). The CDR3 runs 14 residues. Germline lookup yields CDR1 MDHEN and CDR2 SYDVKM. V gave up 6 bases and J gave up 0 bases, with 9 bases separating them. The CDR3 sequence: CASRGAYSYNEQFF. CDR3 nucleotides: TGTGCCAGCAGGGGAGCGTACTCCTACAATGAGCAGTTCTTC.

This clonotype was counted many times. DNA for the CDR3: TGTGCCATCAGTGACCCGTTACTAGCGGGGGCCCTCACAGATACGCAGTATTTT. Amino acids: CAISDPLLAGALTDTQYF. The chain couples TRBV10-3 to TRBJ2-3; 11 bases fit TRBD2. V lost 3 bases and J lost 2; bases outside the gene matches: 10. The CDR3 sequence is 18 residues long. The V gene's germline CDR1 is ENHRY and CDR2 SYGVKD.